A single sample gave rise to the 20 T cell receptor beta chains below, sequenced in a study of blood T cell repertoires in COVID-19. Assay: immunoSEQ multiplex PCR; the TCRdb copy retains only in-frame clones and omits some. The repertoire holds around 200,000 clones, with roughly four fifths as singletons. Material: peripheral blood. The receptors come from a human donor with acute or convalescent COVID-19. The donor label of this sample is uncertain.

This clone was seen once. This chain connects TRBV6-5 to TRBJ1-1, with a weak D call TRBD1 (5 bases). This CDR3 region has 14 residues. Germline CDR1 is MNHEY and CDR2 is SVGAGI. V was cut by 2 bases and J by 4 bases, with 11 bases left in between. The DNA for the CDR3 is TGTGCCAGCAGTTACGGGGGACTCAGCACTGAAGCTTTCTTT. Translation gives CASSYGGLSTEAFF.

The rearrangement joins TRBV5-5 to TRBJ1-1, with D tentatively TRBD1 (6 bases). This CDR3 spans 18 amino acids. V shed 4 bases and J shed 4 bases, with 26 bases lying between them. Germline-derived CDR1 and CDR2 are SGHKS and YYEKEE (reference sequence). The CDR3 DNA reads TGTGCCAGCAGCCCCAAGGGGGACCCGGGGTACTTGAGCACTGAAGCTTTCTTT. This translates into CASSPKGDPGYLSTEAFF.

The CDR3 region has the DNA TGTGCCAGCAGCCAAGATAAGCTGGAGAACGAGCAGTACTTC. Its translation: CASSQDKLENEQYF. The rearrangement joins TRBV3-1 (or the pseudogene TRBV3-2) to TRBJ2-7; D is uncertain. This CDR3 has 14 residues. Per the germline V gene, CDR1 is LGHDT and CDR2 is YNNKEL (reference sequence). Deletions cut 0 bases from V and 5 bases from J, with 11 bases between.

V and J are TRBV30 and TRBJ2-2; D gene ambiguous. Germline CDR1 is GTSNPN and CDR2 is SVGIG (reference sequence). Trimming removed 3 bases from V and 4 bases from J, with 9 bases in between. The length of the CDR3 is 13 residues. In nucleotides, the CDR3 is TGTGCCTGGAGACAGAACCCCACCGGGGAGCTGTTTTTT. It codes for CAWRQNPTGELFF.

The V gene is TRBV5-1, the J gene TRBJ2-7; 8 bases agree with TRBD1. The CDR3 spans 15 residues. With V trimmed by 3 bases and J by 2 bases, 7 bases remained unmatched. Germline CDR1 reads SGHRS; CDR2 reads YFSETQ. CDR3 in amino acids: CASSSDTGGPYEQYF. CDR3 nucleotides: TGCGCCAGCAGCTCGGATACAGGGGGGCCCTACGAGCAGTACTTC.

The chain carries TRBV2 and TRBJ1-2; 7 nucleotides line up with TRBD1. The trim removed 4 bases at V and 2 bases at J, leaving 1 base unmatched. Germline V gives CDR1 SNHLY, CDR2 FYNNEI. The CDR3 is made up of 13 amino acids. CDR3 sequence (DNA): TGTGCCAGCAGTGGGGGACAGAACTATGGCTACACCTTC. This encodes CASSGGQNYGYTF.

The chain carries TRBV5-1 and TRBJ1-1, with D perhaps TRBD1 (6 bases). Germline-derived CDR1 and CDR2 are SGHRS and YFSETQ. The CDR3 covers 14 residues. V gave up 1 base and J gave up 5 bases, with 12 bases separating them. CDR3 DNA: TGCGCCAGCAGCTTGACTGAGACAGGTACTGAAGCTTTCTTT. Amino acids: CASSLTETGTEAFF.

The J gene is TRBJ1-4, the V gene TRBV30; D gene unclear. This CDR3 contains 17 residues. CDR1 GTSNPN and CDR2 SVGIG come from the germline V gene (reference sequence). Trimming left V 2 bases short and J 0 bases short, with 16 bases between. The CDR3 DNA is TGTGCCTGGAGTTCCACCCTTTACAGTGCAACTAATGAAAAACTGTTTTTT. Translated: CAWSSTLYSATNEKLFF.

The chain couples TRBV5-1 to TRBJ1-1; D gene ambiguous. The germline CDR1 and CDR2 sequences are SGHRS and YFSETQ. Trimming cost V 2 bases and J 4 bases, with 9 bases left between them. The CDR3 sequence is 13 residues long. CDR3: CASSFTLATEAFF. The CDR3, as DNA: TGCGCCAGCAGCTTTACCTTGGCCACTGAAGCTTTCTTT.

The DNA for the CDR3 is TGTGCCAGCAGACCCGACAGCGGGAATATCTACAATGAGCAGTTCTTC. This sequence encodes CASRPDSGNIYNEQFF. The chain uses TRBV27 and TRBJ2-1, with 7 nucleotides matching TRBD2. The length of the CDR3 is 16 residues. V was pared by 6 bases and J by 3 bases, with 11 bases of the junction left unmatched. Germline CDR1 MNHEY, CDR2 SMNVEV (reference sequence).

J is TRBJ2-7 and V is TRBV11-2; tentative D call: TRBD1 (5 bases). Per germline, CDR1 SGHAT and CDR2 FQNNGV. The CDR3 length is 17 residues. V lost 0 bases and J lost 1, with 16 bases in between. The CDR3, as DNA: TGTGCCAGCAGCTTAGATCGAAAAGGGGCCCAGTCCTACGAGCAGTACTTC. Its translation: CASSLDRKGAQSYEQYF.

The chain joins TRBV6-1 to TRBJ2-7; 8 nucleotides agree with TRBD1. Germline CDR1 MNHNS, CDR2 SASEGT. After removal of 3 bases from V and 6 bases from J, the junction contained 7 bases not matched to a gene. The CDR3 is 14 amino acids. The CDR3 coding sequence is TGTGCCAGCAGTGAGCAGGGGGCATCGTTCGAGCAGTACTTC. Encoded protein: CASSEQGASFEQYF.

V gene TRBV6-5 combines with J gene TRBJ1-6; 9 nucleotides agree with TRBD1. Unmatched junction bases numbered 12, after V lost 5 bases and J lost 13 bases. The CDR3 length is 15 residues. Germline V gives CDR1 MNHEY, CDR2 SVGAGI. CDR3 loop: CASSTGTGLTFPLHF. The CDR3 DNA reads TGTGCCAGCAGTACCGGGACAGGGCTAACATTCCCCCTCCACTTT.

V usage is TRBV5-4 and J usage is TRBJ2-5; 11 bases map to TRBD2. CDR1 is SGHNT and CDR2 is YYREEE in the germline V gene (reference sequence). J was trimmed by 7 bases and V by 4 bases; bases with no gene match: 9. The CDR3 covers 15 residues. CDR3 amino acids: CASSLQTSGEVTQYF. The CDR3 nucleotides are TGTGCCAGCAGCCTCCAGACTAGCGGGGAGGTGACCCAGTACTTC.

The CDR3 DNA reads TGCGCCAGCAGCAACGGACTAGTCTACAATGAGCAGTTCTTC. This gives the protein CASSNGLVYNEQFF. The genes are TRBV5-1 and TRBJ2-1, with 7 bases lining up with TRBD2. V dropped 4 bases and J dropped 3; count of bases not matched to a gene: 4. The germline gives CDR1 SGHRS, CDR2 YFSETQ. This CDR3 region has 14 residues. The full variable domain, completed using reference TRBV5-1 and TRBJ2-1, is KAGVTQTPRYLIKTRGQQVTLSCSPISGHRSVSWYQQTPGQGLQFLFEYFSETQRNKGNFPGRFSGRQFSNSRSEMNVSTLELGDSALYLCASSNGLVYNEQFFGPGTRLTVL.

The chain combines TRBV7-3 with TRBJ2-2, with D perhaps matching TRBD1 (5 bases). The CDR3 consists of 15 residues. Germline loops: CDR1 SGHTA, CDR2 FQGTGA. Deletions cut 5 bases from V and 6 bases from J, with 16 bases between. CDR3 loop: CASSIDRKGPGELFF. The CDR3 coding sequence is TGTGCCAGCAGCATAGACAGAAAAGGCCCCGGGGAGCTGTTTTTT.

The chain employs TRBV7-9 and TRBJ2-7, with a weak D call TRBD2 (5 bases). V lost 5 bases to trimming and J lost 6 bases, with 14 bases between them. The CDR3 runs 13 residues. Germline V gene lookup returns CDR1 SEHNR and CDR2 FQNEAQ (reference sequence). In DNA form, the CDR3 reads TGTGCCAGCAGCACTCTTACGGGATTCGAGCAGTACTTC. Its protein is CASSTLTGFEQYF.

This chain connects TRBV5-1 to TRBJ2-3, with TRBD2 matching 7 bases. Germline trimming cut 7 bases from V and 3 bases from J; bases unmatched to any gene: 8. The CDR3 has 14 amino acids. Per germline, CDR1 SGHRS and CDR2 YFSETQ. CDR3 loop: CASGETSTTDTQYF. CDR3 nucleotide sequence: TGCGCCAGCGGGGAGACTAGCACGACAGATACGCAGTATTTT. Variable domain in full (rest from reference TRBV5-1 and TRBJ2-3): KAGVTQTPRYLIKTRGQQVTLSCSPISGHRSVSWYQQTPGQGLQFLFEYFSETQRNKGNFPGRFSGRQFSNSRSEMNVSTLELGDSALYLCASGETSTTDTQYFGPGTRLTVL.

The V and J genes are TRBV7-9 and TRBJ1-2; 7 bases agree with TRBD1. Germline values: CDR1 SEHNR, CDR2 FQNEAQ (reference sequence). This CDR3 spans 15 amino acids. V lost 5 bases, J lost 4 bases, and 10 bases stayed unmatched. The CDR3: CASSITGAILYGYTF. CDR3 DNA sequence: TGTGCCAGCAGCATCACAGGGGCGATCCTCTATGGCTACACCTTC.

This clone occurred once. V gene TRBV9 combines with J gene TRBJ1-1; a possible D gene is TRBD1 (6 bases). CDR3 size: 14 residues. Trimming shortened V by 0 bases and J by 1 base, and 7 bases separated the two germline ends. CDR1 and CDR2 (germline): SGDLS, YYNGEE. The CDR3 DNA is TGTGCCAGCAGCGTAGGACAGGCGAACACTGAAGCTTTCTTT. It is translated as CASSVGQANTEAFF.